This T cell receptor (beta chain) originates from a study of cytomegalovirus exposure and HLA in healthy donors. Healthy bone marrow donors made up the cohort. It was with 60 Vbeta and 13 Jbeta primers that the PCR ran. Repertoires were generated with immunoSEQ multiplex PCR, while TCRdb's copy carries only in-frame clones and drops some. The sample is made up of about 210,000 clones, and the top ten hold around 0.95% of it. Overall study findings and caveats: The study listed 164 cytomegalovirus-associated TCR beta chains.

Of note for this clone: What it binds is not known.

The sample taken for sequencing was PBMCs. The sequence came from a woman younger than 45 in good health and CMV-seropositive.

The CDR3 sequence is CASSPHRSFNYGYTF. CDR3 nucleotides: TGTGCCAGCAGCCCTCACAGGTCTTTTAACTATGGCTACACCTTC. The genes are TRBV7-2 and TRBJ1-2, with a possible D match to TRBD1 (5 bases). This CDR3 spans 15 amino acids. Trimming removed 5 bases at V and 1 base at J, with 14 bases between. The germline V gene encodes CDR1 SGHTA and CDR2 FQGNSA.